What follows describes a single T cell receptor beta chain. Its specificity is unknown. The CDR3 runs 14 residues. V dropped 3 bases and J dropped 5; count of bases not matched to a gene: 5. CDR1 and CDR2 (germline): SGDLS, YYNGEE. This record comes from a study of cytomegalovirus exposure and HLA in healthy donors. On the study more broadly: A subsequent analysis reported that the 120 or so validation repertoires were produced on the same platform that had also been used for the 666 first-cohort repertoires. Findings of the study overall: A classifier reportedly called cytomegalovirus status with high sensitivity and specificity.

The data were produced by immunoSEQ multiplex PCR, yet TCRdb's version contains in-frame clones alone and is incomplete. Found here are about 120,000 clones, about nine tenths of them singletons; the top ten hold 1.5% to 2%. The sample consisted of PBMCs. The rearrangement joins TRBV9 to TRBJ2-1; 7 bases are shared with TRBD1. This clonotype was sampled from a woman in her late teens or twenties in good health and CMV-seronegative. CDR3 protein: CASSARDRDNEQFF. The CDR3 DNA reads as TGTGCCAGCAGCGCCAGGGACAGAGACAATGAGCAGTTCTTC.